This T cell receptor beta chain was sequenced during a study of T cells after yellow fever vaccination. On the study more broadly: SMART-Seq v4 Ultra Low Input prepared the low-cell-number fractions.

In its sample, this clonotype was seen a few times. A universal primer site and UMIs were added as TCR cDNA was made by 5'RACE template switching. TCRdb re-derived calls from the 5' RACE reads in MiXCR, one entry per CDR3 protein. The sample includes some 550,000 distinct CDR3 sequences, under 25% seen only once; the top ten take over 11%. The CDR3 runs to 14 residues. Per germline, CDR1 KGHSH and CDR2 LQKENI. Trimming removed 4 bases at V and 3 bases at J, with 13 bases between. The sequenced sample was PBMCs, obtained 15 days after the yellow fever booster vaccination. V and J are TRBV18 and TRBJ2-7; possible D gene TRBD2, 5 bases. The receptor's source is a man under 40 who received the YFV17D yellow fever vaccine. CDR3 in amino acids: CASSRGRGVYEQYF. The CDR3 DNA is TGTGCCAGCTCACGAGGGAGAGGAGTCTACGAGCAGTACTTC.